The following is a T cell receptor (beta chain) sequence with its context. What it binds is not known. This specimen comes from a study of blood T cells in healthy people across ages. Study results and caveats: Diversity estimates from one million T cells were considered underestimates. In long-lived donors, naive CD4+ cell counts and diversity exceeded those of aged donors.

For the second PCR, which ran for about 6 to 12 cycles, a sample-barcoded 5' primer and a J-beta primer mix were used. Each of the cDNA molecules was tagged by a template-switch adaptor with 12 random nucleotides. Each CDR3 protein is one row after TCRdb ran MiXCR on the 5' RACE reads. The sample lists over a million distinct CDR3 sequences, about 42% occurring once. At least 6 million PBMCs were isolated per sample. This sequence originates from a woman aged 18-35 years in good health. Sequencing was carried out using blood.

CDR3 nucleotide sequence: TGTGCCATCAGTGAGTCGGGCACACTCTCCACAGATACGCAGTATTTT. It specifies CAISESGTLSTDTQYF. V usage is TRBV10-3 and J usage is TRBJ2-3; D remains ambiguous. V was cut by 0 bases and J by 2 bases, with 12 bases left in between. This CDR3 is 16 amino acids long. Looked up from germline, CDR1 is ENHRY and CDR2 is SYGVKD.